The source of this TCR beta chain is a study of shared T cell receptors in the human thymus. This CDR3 has 17 residues. TCRdb's table, derived via immunoSEQ multiplex PCR, lists solely in-frame clones and lacks some. The data hold roughly 550,000 clones, with about four fifths observed a single time. These data were also filed under a second study, of human thymus T cells.

The rearrangement uses TRBV12-2 and TRBJ2-4; TRBD2, the table's D call, lacks a check against the DNA. TRBV12-2 is an annotated pseudogene. Sample: thymocytes. This clonotype was obtained from a boy in the first two years of life with a congenital heart defect. DNA for the CDR3: TGTGCAAGTCGCTTAGGAGGAGTGCCCTTAGCCAAAAACATTCAGTACTTC. It yields the protein CASRLGGVPLAKNIQYF.